A selection of T cell receptor beta chains follows, all from one sample in a study of T cell responses to AZD1222 COVID-19 vaccine. The repertoire was sequenced with immunoSEQ multiplex PCR; TCRdb's copy has only in-frame clones and lacks some. The sample lists 100,000 to 150,000 clones, about 89% occurring once. Sequenced here: peripheral blood, sampled on day 0 of AZD1222 vaccination. These receptors were obtained from an adult in good health. The CDR3 runs from the conserved cysteine through the conserved F or W. D genes are given only for firm matches. Clone size is given for some rows only: seen once, a few or many times, or a class if the clone is expanded.

cdr3_nt: TGTGCCAGCAGTTTATCAGGGTCCCCGAACACTGAAGCTTTCTTT; cdr3_aa: CASSLSGSPNTEAFF; v_call: TRBV27; d_call: -; clone_size: -; j_call: TRBJ1-1
cdr3_nt: TGTGCCAGCAGCTTAGGACGGCGGCACTCTGGAAACACCATATATTTT; cdr3_aa: CASSLGRRHSGNTIYF; v_call: TRBV7-8; d_call: -; clone_size: -; j_call: TRBJ1-3
cdr3_nt: TGTGCCAGCACCATATATTCTCAGCCCCAGCATTTT; cdr3_aa: CASTIYSQPQHF; v_call: TRBV12-3/TRBV12-4; d_call: -; clone_size: -; j_call: TRBJ1-5
cdr3_nt: TGCGCCAGCAGCCAAGCCAGAGGGTCAACTAATGAAAAACTGTTTTTT; cdr3_aa: CASSQARGSTNEKLFF; v_call: TRBV4-3; d_call: -; clone_size: -; j_call: TRBJ1-4
cdr3_nt: TGTGCCTGGAGCGGGGGGAGGGTCACTGGTACCACTGAAGCTTTCTTT; cdr3_aa: CAWSGGRVTGTTEAFF; v_call: TRBV30; d_call: -; clone_size: -; j_call: TRBJ1-1
cdr3_nt: TGCAGCGTTGAACAACCCGCGGGCCAGGTTTTCGACCTGGCCAAAAACATTCAGTACTTC; cdr3_aa: CSVEQPAGQVFDLAKNIQYF; v_call: TRBV29-1; d_call: -; clone_size: -; j_call: TRBJ2-4
cdr3_nt: TGTGCCAGTAGTATTCAGCCTGGCAATCAGCCCCAGCATTTT; cdr3_aa: CASSIQPGNQPQHF; v_call: TRBV19; d_call: -; clone_size: -; j_call: TRBJ1-5
cdr3_nt: TGCAGCGGAGGGTACTCCGATAATGAAAAACTGTTTTTT; cdr3_aa: CSGGYSDNEKLFF; v_call: TRBV29-1; d_call: -; clone_size: -; j_call: TRBJ1-4
cdr3_nt: TGTGCCTGGAGTGTACTCGGACAGGTCTCCTACGAGCAGTACTTC; cdr3_aa: CAWSVLGQVSYEQYF; v_call: TRBV30; d_call: TRBD1; clone_size: -; j_call: TRBJ2-7
cdr3_nt: TGTGCCAGCAGCCAATCAGGGGATCAGCCCCAACATTTT; cdr3_aa: CASSQSGDQPQHF; v_call: TRBV14; d_call: -; clone_size: -; j_call: TRBJ1-5
cdr3_nt: TGTGCCAGCAGCGCTTCAGGTTTGACAGATACGCAGTATTTT; cdr3_aa: CASSASGLTDTQYF; v_call: TRBV3-1/TRBV3-2; d_call: -; clone_size: -; j_call: TRBJ2-3
cdr3_nt: TGTGCCACGCGCGCTAAGACAACTAATGAAAAACTGTTTTTT; cdr3_aa: CATRAKTTNEKLFF; v_call: TRBV6-6; d_call: -; clone_size: -; j_call: TRBJ1-4
cdr3_nt: TGCAGCGTTGTGCAGCGGGGGGAACCTTACGAGCAGTACTTC; cdr3_aa: CSVVQRGEPYEQYF; v_call: TRBV29-1; d_call: TRBD2; clone_size: few; j_call: TRBJ2-7
cdr3_nt: TGTGCCAGCAGCCGGGGACTAGCGGGAGGGACAGATACGCAGTATTTT; cdr3_aa: CASSRGLAGGTDTQYF; v_call: TRBV14; d_call: TRBD2; clone_size: -; j_call: TRBJ2-3
cdr3_nt: TGTGCCAGCCACCGGGACGCCCAACAGTATTTT; cdr3_aa: CASHRDAQQYF; v_call: TRBV2; d_call: -; clone_size: -; j_call: TRBJ2-3
cdr3_nt: TGTGCCAGCAGCAAAGGGCGCGACGTGGGCACCTTC; cdr3_aa: CASSKGRDVGTF; v_call: TRBV21-1; d_call: -; clone_size: -; j_call: TRBJ1-2
cdr3_nt: TGTGCCAGCAGCCCCAGTACCTACGAGCAGTACTTC; cdr3_aa: CASSPSTYEQYF; v_call: TRBV2; d_call: -; clone_size: -; j_call: TRBJ2-7
cdr3_nt: TGCGCCAGCAGCCGAGGACTAGCGGGAGGCTACGAGCAGTACTTC; cdr3_aa: CASSRGLAGGYEQYF; v_call: TRBV4-3; d_call: TRBD2; clone_size: once; j_call: TRBJ2-7
cdr3_nt: TGTGCCAGCAGGCAACTAGCGGGAGGGACCGGGGAGCTGTTTTTT; cdr3_aa: CASRQLAGGTGELFF; v_call: TRBV7-9; d_call: TRBD2; clone_size: -; j_call: TRBJ2-2
cdr3_nt: TGCGCCAGCAGCCACCGAGGGGGGGCCTGGGGTTCACCCCTCCACTTT; cdr3_aa: CASSHRGGAWGSPLHF; v_call: TRBV4-1; d_call: -; clone_size: -; j_call: TRBJ1-6
cdr3_nt: TGCGCCAGCAGGGGGGCAGGGGCCTCTGGAAACACCATATATTTT; cdr3_aa: CASRGAGASGNTIYF; v_call: TRBV5-1; d_call: -; clone_size: -; j_call: TRBJ1-3
cdr3_nt: TGTGCCAGCAGTCCCGGGACTGCGAGCTCCTACGAGCAGTACTTC; cdr3_aa: CASSPGTASSYEQYF; v_call: TRBV27; d_call: -; clone_size: -; j_call: TRBJ2-7
cdr3_nt: TGTGCCAGCAGCCCGGGGATTTCGGCCGGGGAGCTGTTTTTT; cdr3_aa: CASSPGISAGELFF; v_call: TRBV5-4; d_call: -; clone_size: -; j_call: TRBJ2-2
cdr3_nt: TGCGCCAGCAGCTTGCAGGCGGGAGGGCCTTGGAATACGCAGTATTTT; cdr3_aa: CASSLQAGGPWNTQYF; v_call: TRBV5-1; d_call: TRBD2; clone_size: -; j_call: TRBJ2-3
cdr3_nt: TGTGCCAGCAGCGTAGGACAGGGCGCCGGGGCCAACGTCCTGACTTTC; cdr3_aa: CASSVGQGAGANVLTF; v_call: TRBV9; d_call: TRBD1; clone_size: -; j_call: TRBJ2-6
cdr3_nt: TGTGCCAGCAGTTTATATCCCAGATCCGAGCAGTACTTC; cdr3_aa: CASSLYPRSEQYF; v_call: TRBV27; d_call: -; clone_size: -; j_call: TRBJ2-7
cdr3_nt: TGTGCCAGCAGTGAACAGGCCGAAGGCACTGAAGCTTTCTTT; cdr3_aa: CASSEQAEGTEAFF; v_call: TRBV6-1; d_call: -; clone_size: -; j_call: TRBJ1-1
cdr3_nt: TGTGCCACCAGCAGAGAAAAGTTACGCCGGAGTTGGAACGAGCAGTACTTC; cdr3_aa: CATSREKLRRSWNEQYF; v_call: TRBV15; d_call: -; clone_size: -; j_call: TRBJ2-7
cdr3_nt: TGTGCCAGCACCAGGGACCCACCGGCGGGAGAGCAGTACTTC; cdr3_aa: CASTRDPPAGEQYF; v_call: TRBV2; d_call: -; clone_size: -; j_call: TRBJ2-7
cdr3_nt: TGTGCCACCAGTGGCGGCAATCAGCCCCAGCATTTT; cdr3_aa: CATSGGNQPQHF; v_call: TRBV24-1; d_call: -; clone_size: few; j_call: TRBJ1-5
cdr3_nt: TGCGCCAGCAGCCAATTCCCGGTTCCCGGGGAGCTGTTTTTT; cdr3_aa: CASSQFPVPGELFF; v_call: TRBV4-1; d_call: -; clone_size: -; j_call: TRBJ2-2
cdr3_nt: TGTGCCAGCTGGAGACCATCGGACAATGAGCAGTTCTTC; cdr3_aa: CASWRPSDNEQFF; v_call: TRBV6-5; d_call: -; clone_size: -; j_call: TRBJ2-1
cdr3_nt: TGTGCCAGCAGTATAGAGGAGAATCAGCCCCAGCATTTT; cdr3_aa: CASSIEENQPQHF; v_call: TRBV6-4; d_call: -; clone_size: few; j_call: TRBJ1-5
cdr3_nt: TGTGCCAGCAGCCGTACGCGGGACAGAATCTACGAGCAGTACTTC; cdr3_aa: CASSRTRDRIYEQYF; v_call: TRBV3-1/TRBV3-2; d_call: -; clone_size: -; j_call: TRBJ2-7
cdr3_nt: TGTGCCAGCAGCTCGGGGCCCTCTGGAAACACCATATATTTT; cdr3_aa: CASSSGPSGNTIYF; v_call: TRBV11-2; d_call: -; clone_size: -; j_call: TRBJ1-3
cdr3_nt: TGTGCCAGTAGTATAGATGGTAGCGGGAGGGCCCGGGAGACCCAGTACTTC; cdr3_aa: CASSIDGSGRARETQYF; v_call: TRBV19; d_call: TRBD2; clone_size: -; j_call: TRBJ2-5
cdr3_nt: TGCGCCAGCAGAGGACAGGGCCGGATGGACACTGAAGCTTTCTTT; cdr3_aa: CASRGQGRMDTEAFF; v_call: TRBV5-1; d_call: TRBD1; clone_size: -; j_call: TRBJ1-1
cdr3_nt: TGTGCCAGCAGTGATGGACTAGCGGGAGCCAAAAACATTCAGTACTTC; cdr3_aa: CASSDGLAGAKNIQYF; v_call: TRBV6-1; d_call: TRBD2; clone_size: -; j_call: TRBJ2-4
cdr3_nt: TGTGCCAGCGAACGGGGGGCGTACACTGAAGCTTTCTTT; cdr3_aa: CASERGAYTEAFF; v_call: TRBV11-3; d_call: -; clone_size: -; j_call: TRBJ1-1
cdr3_nt: TGTGCCAGCAGCAACAGGGGGCGGTCCACTAGCGGGAGGCTAGAGCAGTTCTTC; cdr3_aa: CASSNRGRSTSGRLEQFF; v_call: TRBV21-1; d_call: -; clone_size: -; j_call: TRBJ2-1
cdr3_nt: TGTGCCAGCAGTTTACGTGTCAAATCCTACGAGCAGTACTTC; cdr3_aa: CASSLRVKSYEQYF; v_call: TRBV28; d_call: -; clone_size: -; j_call: TRBJ2-7
cdr3_nt: TGTGCCAGCAGCTCCGTTCTCCCAGGACGGGACTTGTTGGCCCAGCATTTT; cdr3_aa: CASSSVLPGRDLLAQHF; v_call: TRBV7-9; d_call: -; clone_size: -; j_call: TRBJ1-5
cdr3_nt: TGTGCCAGACCCTTTAATAGGCCTTACGAGCAGTACTTC; cdr3_aa: CARPFNRPYEQYF; v_call: TRBV11-2; d_call: -; clone_size: -; j_call: TRBJ2-7
cdr3_nt: TGTGCCTGGAGTGATGACAGGTCGAATTCACCCCTCCACTTT; cdr3_aa: CAWSDDRSNSPLHF; v_call: TRBV30; d_call: -; clone_size: few; j_call: TRBJ1-6
cdr3_nt: TGTGCCAGCAGCGGACCCTACGAGCAGTACTTC; cdr3_aa: CASSGPYEQYF; v_call: TRBV5-6; d_call: -; clone_size: -; j_call: TRBJ2-7
cdr3_nt: TGTGCCAGCAGTATATCGGACAGGGGGCGCGAGACCCAGTACTTC; cdr3_aa: CASSISDRGRETQYF; v_call: TRBV27; d_call: TRBD1; clone_size: -; j_call: TRBJ2-5
cdr3_nt: TGTGCCACCGGGACAGGAGTGCCTGAGCAGTTCTTC; cdr3_aa: CATGTGVPEQFF; v_call: TRBV10-3; d_call: TRBD1; clone_size: -; j_call: TRBJ2-1
cdr3_nt: TGTGCCAGCAGTACTCGGGACAGGGGAAACAATGAAAAACTGTTTTTT; cdr3_aa: CASSTRDRGNNEKLFF; v_call: TRBV27; d_call: TRBD1; clone_size: -; j_call: TRBJ1-4